The next 27 T cell receptor beta chains were all read from a single sample in a study of regulatory T cells in long-lasting Graves disease (dated by TCRdb to 2020 to 2023). Read against the paper, the sample's time point label means: newly diagnosed GD, antithyroid drugs for less than 3 months. For both TCR sequencing and RNA sequencing, RNA was extracted from PBMCs in TRIzol. The method behind the library was multiplex PCR. Sequenced on an Illumina HiSeq 4000. iRepertoire HTBI primers and Arm-PCR amplification of CDR3 regions were used to construct TCR beta libraries. TCRdb redid the processing of the public reads, applying fastp at Q25 and MiXCR, and retained in-frame beta chains. Rows merge per CDR3 protein into single entries with the most common DNA and genes. Here the sample has fewer than 650,000 distinct CDR3 sequences; roughly 15% occur a single time. The ten largest clones capture 15% to 20% of the sample.

This same sample was also part of a study on T cells in Graves' hyperthyroidism and ophthalmopathy.

The starting material was peripheral blood mononuclear cells (PBMCs), obtained at new diagnosis, from a patient treated with antithyroid drugs. These receptors all come from a woman aged 30 to 39 with Graves disease. Donor details come from another sample of the same person, matched by shared clones.

This clonotype was observed at least ten times. The rearrangement links TRBV12-3 or TRBV12-4 to TRBJ1-1; 8 nucleotides line up with TRBD1. The CDR3 extends over 14 amino acids. V was clipped by 7 bases and J by 5 bases; unmatched bases: 9. In nucleotides, the CDR3 is TGTGCCAGCACCTTACAGGGGGTGAGGACTGAAGCTTTCTTT. It codes for CASTLQGVRTEAFF.

The CDR3, as DNA: TGTGCCAGCAGCTTTTGGAGCCTAGCACGGAACTCAGATACGCAGTATTTT. Translation: CASSFWSLARNSDTQYF. The chain employs TRBV5-4 and TRBJ2-3, with D maybe TRBD2 (5 bases). The CDR3 length is 17 residues. The germline gives CDR1 SGHNT, CDR2 YYREEE (reference sequence). Between the trimmed V and J ends, which lost 2 bases and 4 bases, there was a span of 20 bases.

Many counts were recorded for this clonotype. V gene TRBV7-2 combines with J gene TRBJ2-1, with TRBD1 matching 8 bases. The junction had 7 bases not matched to a gene; V was cut back by 4 bases and J by 2 bases. The germline gives CDR1 SGHTA, CDR2 FQGNSA. This CDR3 has 16 amino acids. The DNA for the CDR3 is TGTGCCAGCAGCTCCCGCCAGGGGGCGGCCTACAATGAGCAGTTCTTC. Its translation: CASSSRQGAAYNEQFF.

This clonotype was detected many times. The rearrangement uses TRBV7-2 and TRBJ2-3; maybe TRBD1 (5 bases). This CDR3 has 15 amino acids. Germline-derived CDR1 and CDR2 are SGHTA and FQGNSA. Trimming stripped 2 bases from V and 5 bases from J, with 14 bases between. The CDR3 loop reads CASSLLGHQEDTQYF. The CDR3 DNA is TGTGCCAGCAGCTTATTGGGGCACCAGGAAGATACGCAGTATTTT.

This clonotype was detected a few times. The J gene is TRBJ2-5, the V gene TRBV10-2, with D perhaps TRBD2 (6 bases). V lost 8 bases to trimming and J lost 5 bases, with 15 bases between them. Germline V gives CDR1 WSHSY, CDR2 SAAADI. This CDR3 has 13 amino acids. The CDR3 protein is CASLGTPSETQYF. The CDR3 bases are TGCGCCAGCCTAGGGACTCCAAGCGAGACCCAGTACTTC.

In this sample, this clonotype turned up many times. J is TRBJ2-7 and V is TRBV27; D possibly uses TRBD1 or TRBD2 (5 bases each). Germline CDR1 and CDR2: MNHEY and SMNVEV (reference sequence). The CDR3 is made up of 15 amino acids. With 2 bases removed from V and 1 base from J, the gap between germline ends came to 12 bases. CDR3 DNA: TGTGCCAGCAGTTTAGGAGGCCAGGGATCCTACGAGCAGTACTTC. Amino acids: CASSLGGQGSYEQYF.

This rearrangement joins TRBV7-2 to TRBJ1-4; D possibly corresponds to TRBD1 (6 bases). Germline V gives CDR1 SGHTA, CDR2 FQGNSA. The CDR3 has 12 residues. The V end was cut by 9 bases, the J end by 5 bases, with 10 bases between. The CDR3 loop is CASGTNNEKLFF. DNA for the CDR3: TGTGCCAGTGGGACAAACAATGAAAAACTGTTTTTT.

Many counts were recorded for this clonotype. CDR3 region: CASTPMGVRDSEQYF. The CDR3, as DNA: TGTGCCAGCACTCCAATGGGCGTCAGGGACTCGGAGCAGTACTTC. The rearrangement uses TRBV2 and TRBJ2-7; a possible D gene is TRBD2 (6 bases). Trimming removed 7 bases at V and 7 bases at J, with 23 bases between. Germline V gene lookup returns CDR1 SNHLY and CDR2 FYNNEI. The CDR3 spans 15 residues.

The V call is TRBV29-1, the J call TRBJ1-5; TRBD1 matches at 9 bases. The V segment lost 5 bases and the J segment 5 bases; nucleotides outside the gene matches: 10. This CDR3 has 15 amino acids. Germline CDR1 reads SQVTM; CDR2 reads ANQGSEA. CDR3: CSVTPRQGEDQPQHF. CDR3 sequence (DNA): TGCAGCGTTACCCCCCGACAGGGGGAGGATCAGCCCCAGCATTTT.

V is TRBV7-2 and J is TRBJ1-1; tentatively, D is TRBD1 (6 bases). The CDR3 consists of 19 residues. Trimming stripped 2 bases from V and 1 base from J, with 23 bases between. Germline loops: CDR1 SGHTA, CDR2 FQGNSA. The CDR3 coding sequence is TGTGCCAGCAGCTTAAAGAAATCCATTGGGGGGGCACCGAACACTGAAGCTTTCTTT. Its protein is CASSLKKSIGGAPNTEAFF.

This clonotype was detected a few times. The chain has TRBV7-2 and TRBJ2-7, with a weak D call TRBD2 (6 bases). Trimming shortened V by 1 base and J by 3 bases, and 16 bases separated the two germline ends. The CDR3 is 16 amino acids. Germline V lookup: CDR1 SGHTA, CDR2 FQGNSA. The CDR3 loop is CASSLDFGGKGYEQYF. CDR3 nucleotide sequence: TGTGCCAGCAGCTTAGATTTCGGGGGTAAAGGCTACGAGCAGTACTTC.

The sample holds many counts of this clonotype. The CDR3: CASSNNRVGEQYF. The CDR3 bases are TGTGCCAGCAGCAACAACAGGGTGGGGGAGCAGTACTTC. The chain carries TRBV12-3 or TRBV12-4 and TRBJ2-7; possibly TRBD1 for D (6 bases). Trimming pared 6 bases from V and 7 bases from J, leaving 16 bases between. The CDR3 is 13 residues long.

CDR3 bases: TGTGCCAGCAGCTTAGAGGCAGGGAATGAAAAACTGTTTTTT. Translating gives CASSLEAGNEKLFF. The J gene is TRBJ1-4, the V gene TRBV11-2; weak D call: TRBD1 (5 bases). The CDR3 covers 14 residues. The germline V gene has CDR1 SGHAT and CDR2 FQNNGV. Trimming left V 0 bases short and J 5 bases short, with 7 bases between.

CDR3 sequence reads: CSARDWDRGSGPQHF. The CDR3 nucleotides read TGCAGTGCTAGAGATTGGGACAGGGGGAGCGGCCCCCAGCATTTT. The chain is built from TRBV20-1 and TRBJ1-5; 11 bases are a match to TRBD1. Germline CDR1 and CDR2: DFQATT and SNEGSKA (reference sequence). The V gene end was trimmed by 0 bases and the J gene end by 10 bases; junction bases not matched to a gene: 8. CDR3 length: 15 amino acids.

In its sample, this clonotype was seen many times. The chain recombines TRBV20-1 with TRBJ1-5; 12 bases fit TRBD1. The CDR3 runs to 18 residues. Looked up from germline, CDR1 is DFQATT and CDR2 is SNEGSKA (reference sequence). Trimming removed 1 base from V and 5 bases from J; junction bases left unmatched: 12. DNA of the CDR3: TGCAGTGCTAGAGGAGGGACAGGGGGCAGGTCGGGTTATCAGCCCCAGCATTTT. It translates to CSARGGTGGRSGYQPQHF.

This clonotype was detected ten times or more. This sequence joins TRBV7-9 and TRBJ2-1, with D hard to call. Germline CDR1 reads SEHNR; CDR2 reads FQNEAQ (reference sequence). This CDR3 contains 16 residues. Trimming took 1 base from V and 8 from J, leaving 18 bases between them. CDR3 DNA sequence: TGTGCCAGCAGCTTAGGCCGACCTCTGAGCGTCGATGAGCAGTTCTTC. This sequence encodes CASSLGRPLSVDEQFF.

To note about this clonotype: This may be a read error, as it is one base from a much larger clone. No conserved phenylalanine or tryptophan is present at the end of the CDR3, so a read error is the likely explanation. This chain uses TRBV2 with TRBJ1-5, with a tentative D call TRBD1 (5 bases). Between the trimmed V and J ends, which lost 0 bases and 9 bases, there was a span of 15 bases. The CDR3 runs 15 residues. The V gene's germline CDR1 is SNHLY and CDR2 FYNNEI. In DNA form, the CDR3 reads TGTGCCAGCAGTGAAGCGCTGGGACCGGCTTCGCCCCAGCATTCT. Its protein is CASSEALGPASPQHS.

This clonotype has a count of ten or more. This chain joins TRBV6-5 and TRBJ1-5; no clear D. Germline CDR1 reads MNHEY; CDR2 reads SVGAGI. Trimming shortened V by 0 bases and J by 9 bases, and 12 bases separated the two germline ends. The CDR3 runs to 14 residues. Here the CDR3 DNA reads TGTGCCAGCAGTTACTCGGGTTCTCTGACGCCCCAGCATTTT. Protein: CASSYSGSLTPQHF.

This clonotype was seen a few times. This chain connects TRBV28 to TRBJ2-6; 7 nucleotides align to TRBD1. V was pared by 6 bases and J by 0 bases, with 11 bases of the junction left unmatched. Looked up from germline, CDR1 is MDHEN and CDR2 is SYDVKM. The CDR3 extends over 18 amino acids. The CDR3, as DNA: TGTGCCAGCAGGGGGGTACAGGGGCCCCGCTCTGGGGCCAACGTCCTGACTTTC. Its translation is CASRGVQGPRSGANVLTF.

V gene TRBV5-6 combines with J gene TRBJ2-7; D unclear. Germline V CDR1 and CDR2: SGHDT, YYEEEE. Trimming cost V 4 bases and J 0 bases, with 11 bases left between them. The CDR3 runs to 14 residues. CDR3 bases: TGTGCCAGCAGCCCTTTATATCTCTCCTACGAGCAGTACTTC. It encodes CASSPLYLSYEQYF.

This clonotype came up a few times. This chain links TRBV4-1 with TRBJ1-1; a possible D gene is TRBD1 (6 bases). V was clipped by 1 base and J by 3 bases, with 12 bases between them. The CDR3 is made up of 15 amino acids. Germline CDR1 is MGHRA and CDR2 is YSYEKL. The CDR3 DNA is TGCGCCAGCAGCCAAGCCAGGGGATTCGACACTGAAGCTTTCTTT. Translation: CASSQARGFDTEAFF.

This clonotype was counted many times. J is TRBJ1-2 and V is TRBV2; tentative D call: TRBD1 (5 bases). Trimming cost V 4 bases and J 13 bases, with 16 bases left between them. In germline, CDR1 is SNHLY, CDR2 FYNNEI. This CDR3 is built from 12 residues. CDR3 in DNA: TGTGCCAGCAGTGGGGACGGAGGCCGTTGCACCTTC. Residues: CASSGDGGRCTF.

This clonotype was detected once. The V gene is TRBV11-2, the J gene TRBJ2-5; the D is unclear. The CDR3 is 16 amino acids. Trimming took off 2 bases at V and 1 base at J, with 14 bases between the two ends. CDR1 SGHAT and CDR2 FQNNGV come from the germline V gene. CDR3 sequence reads: CASSLRVAWPQETQYF. The CDR3 region has the DNA TGTGCCAGCAGCTTAAGGGTAGCTTGGCCCCAAGAGACCCAGTACTTC.

This clonotype was detected ten times or more. The chain links TRBV7-9 to TRBJ1-1; D might be TRBD1 (5 bases). The CDR3 has 16 amino acids. Germline values: CDR1 SEHNR, CDR2 FQNEAQ (reference sequence). Trimming removed 5 bases at V and 3 bases at J, with 19 bases between. The CDR3 is CASSPARSGGDTEAFF. The CDR3 DNA sequence: TGTGCCAGCAGCCCAGCAAGATCTGGGGGGGACACTGAAGCTTTCTTT.

The table lists this clonotype with many counts. This sequence joins TRBV28 and TRBJ1-5; D is undetermined. CDR1 and CDR2 from the germline V gene are MDHEN and SYDVKM. This CDR3 contains 17 residues. Trimming removed 2 bases at V and 9 bases at J, with 23 bases between. This chain's CDR3 is CASSLRTLPPVGGPQHF. As DNA, the CDR3 is TGTGCCAGCAGTTTACGTACCCTCCCGCCCGTCGGTGGGCCCCAGCATTTT.

At least ten counts were recorded for this clonotype. The V call is TRBV20-1, the J call TRBJ2-5; D is uncertain. The CDR3 runs 13 residues. The V and J ends lost 2 bases and 0 bases respectively, with 7 bases between them. Per germline, CDR1 DFQATT and CDR2 SNEGSKA (reference sequence). The CDR3 region has the DNA TGCAGTGCTAGATACGGGTACCAAGAGACCCAGTACTTC. It codes for CSARYGYQETQYF.

This clonotype showed up many times. The chain recombines TRBV12-3 or TRBV12-4 with TRBJ1-5, with 7 bases lining up with TRBD1. The V and J ends lost 6 bases and 2 bases, in that order; junction bases with no gene match: 10. This CDR3 contains 16 residues. This CDR3 is CASREQGFLGNQPQHF. CDR3 coding DNA: TGTGCCAGCAGGGAACAGGGGTTCTTGGGCAATCAGCCCCAGCATTTT.